This TCR beta chain was sequenced for a study of T-cell memory formation after mild COVID-19. This clonotype came up many times. The antigen is not known. TCRdb re-called the 5' RACE reads with MiXCR, one entry per CDR3 protein. Here the sample spans about 240,000 distinct CDR3 sequences, roughly 9.4% being singletons. General study findings and limits: There was no confirmation that second-wave clones peaking on day 37 were SARS-CoV-2 specific.

This CDR3 has 15 amino acids. J was trimmed by 7 bases and V by 0 bases; bases with no gene match: 11. Germline CDR1 DFQATT, CDR2 SNEGSKA (reference sequence). Sequencing was done on a sample of PBMCs or a T cell subset sorted from them (not recorded which). This TCR was recovered from a man aged 18 to 29 who had mild COVID-19 (a few samples of this study predate the infection). Cell type and time point are not known. The genes are TRBV20-1 and TRBJ1-1, with TRBD1 identical over 7 bases. The CDR3 loop reads CSARDPARGLDEAFF. The CDR3 nucleotides are TGCAGTGCTAGAGACCCAGCAAGGGGGCTGGATGAAGCTTTCTTT.